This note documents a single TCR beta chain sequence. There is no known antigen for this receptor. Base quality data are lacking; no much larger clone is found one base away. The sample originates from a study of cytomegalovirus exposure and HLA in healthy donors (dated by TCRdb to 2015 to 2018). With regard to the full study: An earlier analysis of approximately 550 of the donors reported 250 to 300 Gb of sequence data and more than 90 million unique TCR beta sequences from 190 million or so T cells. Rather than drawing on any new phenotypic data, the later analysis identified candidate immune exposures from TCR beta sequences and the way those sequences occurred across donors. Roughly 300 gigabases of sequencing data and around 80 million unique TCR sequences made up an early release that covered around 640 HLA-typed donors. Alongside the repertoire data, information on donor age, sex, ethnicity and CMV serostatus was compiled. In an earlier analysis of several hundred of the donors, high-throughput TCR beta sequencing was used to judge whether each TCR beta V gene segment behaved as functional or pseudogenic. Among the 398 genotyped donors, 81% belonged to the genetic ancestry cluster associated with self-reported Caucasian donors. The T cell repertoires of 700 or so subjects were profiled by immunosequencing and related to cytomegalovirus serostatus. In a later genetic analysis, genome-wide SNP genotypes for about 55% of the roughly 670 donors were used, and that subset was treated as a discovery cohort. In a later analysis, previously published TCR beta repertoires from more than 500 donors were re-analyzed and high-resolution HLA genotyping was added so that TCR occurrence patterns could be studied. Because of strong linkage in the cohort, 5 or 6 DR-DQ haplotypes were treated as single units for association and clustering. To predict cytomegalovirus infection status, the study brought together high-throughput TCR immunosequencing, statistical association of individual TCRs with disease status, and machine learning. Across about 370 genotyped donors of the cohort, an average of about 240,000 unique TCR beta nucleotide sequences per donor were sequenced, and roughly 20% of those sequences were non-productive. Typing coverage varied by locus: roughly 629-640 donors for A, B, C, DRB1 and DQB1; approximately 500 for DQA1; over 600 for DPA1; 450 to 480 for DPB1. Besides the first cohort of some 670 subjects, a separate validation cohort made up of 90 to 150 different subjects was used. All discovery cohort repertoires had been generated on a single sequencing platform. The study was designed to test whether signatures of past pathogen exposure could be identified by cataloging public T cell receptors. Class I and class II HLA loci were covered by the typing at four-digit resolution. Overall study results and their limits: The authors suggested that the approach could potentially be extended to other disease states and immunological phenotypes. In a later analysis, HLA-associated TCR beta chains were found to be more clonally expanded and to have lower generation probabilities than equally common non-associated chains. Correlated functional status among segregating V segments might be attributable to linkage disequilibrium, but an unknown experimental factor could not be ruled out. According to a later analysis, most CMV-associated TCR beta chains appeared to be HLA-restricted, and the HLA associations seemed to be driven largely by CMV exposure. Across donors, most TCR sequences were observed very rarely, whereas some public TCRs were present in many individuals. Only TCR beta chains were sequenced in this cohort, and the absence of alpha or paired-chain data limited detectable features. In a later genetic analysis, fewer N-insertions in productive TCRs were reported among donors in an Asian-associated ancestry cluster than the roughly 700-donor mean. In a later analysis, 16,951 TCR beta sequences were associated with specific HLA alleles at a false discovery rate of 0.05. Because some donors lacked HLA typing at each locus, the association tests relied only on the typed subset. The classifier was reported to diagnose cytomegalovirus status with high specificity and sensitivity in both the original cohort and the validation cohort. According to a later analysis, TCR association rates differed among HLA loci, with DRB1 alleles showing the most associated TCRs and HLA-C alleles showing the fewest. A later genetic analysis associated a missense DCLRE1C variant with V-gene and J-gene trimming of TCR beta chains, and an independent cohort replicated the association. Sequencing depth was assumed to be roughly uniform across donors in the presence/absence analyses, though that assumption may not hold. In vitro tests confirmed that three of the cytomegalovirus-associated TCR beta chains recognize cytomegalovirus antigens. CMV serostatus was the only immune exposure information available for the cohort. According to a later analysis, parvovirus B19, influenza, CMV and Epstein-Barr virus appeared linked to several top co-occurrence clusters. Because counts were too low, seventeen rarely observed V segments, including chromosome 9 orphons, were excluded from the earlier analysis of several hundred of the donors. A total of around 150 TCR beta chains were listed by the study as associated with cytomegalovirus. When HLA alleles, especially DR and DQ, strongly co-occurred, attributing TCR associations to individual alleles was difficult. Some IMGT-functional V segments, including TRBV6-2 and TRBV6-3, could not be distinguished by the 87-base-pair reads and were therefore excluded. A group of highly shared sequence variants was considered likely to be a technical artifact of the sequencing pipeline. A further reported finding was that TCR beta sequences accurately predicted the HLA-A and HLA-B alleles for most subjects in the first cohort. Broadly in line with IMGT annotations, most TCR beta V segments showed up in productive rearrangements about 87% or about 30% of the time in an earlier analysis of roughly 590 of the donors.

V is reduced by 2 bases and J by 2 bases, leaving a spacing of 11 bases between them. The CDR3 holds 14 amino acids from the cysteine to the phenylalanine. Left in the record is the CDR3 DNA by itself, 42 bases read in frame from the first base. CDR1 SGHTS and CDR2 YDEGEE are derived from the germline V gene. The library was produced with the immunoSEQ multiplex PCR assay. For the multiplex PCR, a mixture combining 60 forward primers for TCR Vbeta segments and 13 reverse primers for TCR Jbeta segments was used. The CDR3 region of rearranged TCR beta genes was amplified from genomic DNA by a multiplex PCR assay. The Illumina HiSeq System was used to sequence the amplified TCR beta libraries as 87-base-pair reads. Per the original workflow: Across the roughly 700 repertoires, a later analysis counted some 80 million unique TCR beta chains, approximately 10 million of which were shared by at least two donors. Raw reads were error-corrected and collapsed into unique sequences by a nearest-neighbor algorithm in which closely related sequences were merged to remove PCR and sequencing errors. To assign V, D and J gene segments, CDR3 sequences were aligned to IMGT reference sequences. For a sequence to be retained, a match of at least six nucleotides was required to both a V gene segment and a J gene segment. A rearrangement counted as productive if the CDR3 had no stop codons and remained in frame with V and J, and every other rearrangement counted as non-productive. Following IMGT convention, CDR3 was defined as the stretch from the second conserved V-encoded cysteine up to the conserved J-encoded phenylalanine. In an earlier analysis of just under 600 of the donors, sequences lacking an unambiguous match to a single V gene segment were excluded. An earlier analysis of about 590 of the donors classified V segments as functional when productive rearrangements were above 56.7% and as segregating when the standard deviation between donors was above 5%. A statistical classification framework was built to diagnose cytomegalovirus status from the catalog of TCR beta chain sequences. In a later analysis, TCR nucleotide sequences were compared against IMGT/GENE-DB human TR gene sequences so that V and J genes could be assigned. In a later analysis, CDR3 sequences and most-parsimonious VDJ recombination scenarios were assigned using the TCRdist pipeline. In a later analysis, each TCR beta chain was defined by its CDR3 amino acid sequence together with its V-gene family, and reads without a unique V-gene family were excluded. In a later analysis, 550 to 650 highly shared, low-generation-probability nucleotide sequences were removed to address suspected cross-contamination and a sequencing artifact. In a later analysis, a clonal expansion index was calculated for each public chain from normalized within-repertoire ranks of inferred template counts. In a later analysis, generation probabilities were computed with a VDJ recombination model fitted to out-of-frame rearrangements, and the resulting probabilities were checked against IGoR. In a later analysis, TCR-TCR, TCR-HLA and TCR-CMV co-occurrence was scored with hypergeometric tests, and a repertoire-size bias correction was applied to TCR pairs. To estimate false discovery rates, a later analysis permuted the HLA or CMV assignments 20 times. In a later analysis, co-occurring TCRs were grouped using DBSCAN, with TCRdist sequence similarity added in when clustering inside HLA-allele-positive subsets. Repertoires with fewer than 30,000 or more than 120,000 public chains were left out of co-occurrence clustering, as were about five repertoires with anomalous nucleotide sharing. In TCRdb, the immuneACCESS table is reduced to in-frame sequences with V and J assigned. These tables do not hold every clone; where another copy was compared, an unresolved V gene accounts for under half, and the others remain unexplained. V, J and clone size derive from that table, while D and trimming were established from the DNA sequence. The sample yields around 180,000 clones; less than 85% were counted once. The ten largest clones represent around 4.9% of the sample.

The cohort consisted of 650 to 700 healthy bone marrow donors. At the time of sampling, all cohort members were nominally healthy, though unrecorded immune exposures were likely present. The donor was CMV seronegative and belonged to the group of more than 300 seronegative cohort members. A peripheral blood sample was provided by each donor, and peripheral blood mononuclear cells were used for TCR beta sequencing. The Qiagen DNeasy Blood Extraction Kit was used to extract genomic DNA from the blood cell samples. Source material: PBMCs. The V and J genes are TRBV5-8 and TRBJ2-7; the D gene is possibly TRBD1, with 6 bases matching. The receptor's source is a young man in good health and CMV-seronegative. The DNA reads TGTGCCAGCAGCTTCTGGACAGCAACCTACGAGCAGTACTTC. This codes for CASSFWTATYEQYF. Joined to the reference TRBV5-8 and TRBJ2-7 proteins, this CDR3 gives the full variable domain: EAGVTQSPTHLIKTRGQQATLRCSPISGHTSVYWYQQALGLGLQFLLWYDEGEERNRGNFPPRFSGRQFPNYSSELNVNALELEDSALYLCASSFWTATYEQYFGPGTRLTVT.